This T cell receptor (beta chain) is drawn from a study of T cell responses to AZD1222 COVID-19 vaccine. Study-wide context: Both about-4-week and about-12-week second-dose recipients were combined.

Here immunoSEQ multiplex PCR was the method, and the copy in TCRdb shows in-frame clones only, minus some. The table has around 140,000 clones, about 91% seen once. Findings of the study overall: Donors were chiefly white British, with a greater number of females, and clonal diversity was perhaps underestimated.

For this clone: The antigen remains unidentified.

V was pared by 0 bases and J by 2 bases, with 21 bases between. Germline values: CDR1 SGDLS, CDR2 YYNGEE. The length of the CDR3 is 19 residues. The receptor comes from an adult in good health. Specimen: peripheral blood, collected on day 0 of AZD1222 vaccination. The chain has TRBV9 and TRBJ1-3; a weak D match, TRBD1 (6 bases). This chain's CDR3 is CASSVAPGGRPPTGNTIYF. The CDR3 DNA sequence: TGTGCCAGCAGCGTAGCTCCGGGGGGCCGACCCCCCACTGGAAACACCATATATTTT.